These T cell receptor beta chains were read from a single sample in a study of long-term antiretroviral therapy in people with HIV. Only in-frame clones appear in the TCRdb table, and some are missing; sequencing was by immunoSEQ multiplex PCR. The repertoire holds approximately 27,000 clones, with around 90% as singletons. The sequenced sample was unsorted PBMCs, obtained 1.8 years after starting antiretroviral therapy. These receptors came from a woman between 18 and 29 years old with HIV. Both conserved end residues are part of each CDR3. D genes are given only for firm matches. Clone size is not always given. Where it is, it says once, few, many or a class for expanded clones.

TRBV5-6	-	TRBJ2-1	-	TGTGCCAGCAGCTTTAGTACCAATGAGCAGTTCTTC	CASSFSTNEQFF
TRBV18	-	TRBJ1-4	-	TGTGCCAGCTCACCACGGAATAATGAAAAACTGTTTTTT	CASSPRNNEKLFF
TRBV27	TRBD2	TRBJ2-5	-	TGTGCCAGCAGTATAGGGACTAGCGGGTTTGAGACCCAGTACTTC	CASSIGTSGFETQYF
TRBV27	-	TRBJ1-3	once	TGTGCCAGCAGTTTCGTGGGACCCGGCTCTGGAAACACCATATATTTT	CASSFVGPGSGNTIYF
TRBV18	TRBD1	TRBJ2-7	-	TGTGCCAGCTCACCACCGCAAGGACAGGGTTTCCACGAGCAGTACTTC	CASSPPQGQGFHEQYF
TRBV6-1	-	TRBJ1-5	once	TGTGCCAGCAGTGAATCTCAGGACACTTATCAGCCCCAGCATTTT	CASSESQDTYQPQHF
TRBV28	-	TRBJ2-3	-	TGTGCCAGCAGACCTGGGGGGCCCAAAGATACGCAGTATTTT	CASRPGGPKDTQYF
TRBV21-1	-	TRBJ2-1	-	TGTGCCAGCAGCTTCTATATGAGGTGTCAGGGGGAGGAGGGTGAGCAGTTCTTC	CASSFYMRCQGEEGEQFF
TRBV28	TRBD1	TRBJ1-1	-	TGTGCCAGCAGTTCCCCTGGACAGGGGAGGGCTGAAGCTTTCTTT	CASSSPGQGRAEAFF
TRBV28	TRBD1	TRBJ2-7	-	TGTGCCAGCAGTTTTGACAGGGTGAGGGAGCAGTACTTC	CASSFDRVREQYF
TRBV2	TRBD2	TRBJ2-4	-	TGTGCCAGCAGTGCCTGGGGGGGAAACATTCAGTACTTC	CASSAWGGNIQYF
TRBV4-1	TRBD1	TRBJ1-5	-	TGCGCCAGCAGCCAAGGGTCCGGGACAGGGAATCAGCCCCAGCATTTT	CASSQGSGTGNQPQHF
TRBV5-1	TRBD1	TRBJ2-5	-	TGCGCCAGCAGCGGGGGGACAGGGGAGGGAGAGACCCAGTACTTC	CASSGGTGEGETQYF
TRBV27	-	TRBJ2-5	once	TGTGCCAGCAGCACAGGGAGAGGCGGCACCCCCGAGACCCAGTACTTC	CASSTGRGGTPETQYF
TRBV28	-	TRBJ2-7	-	TGTGCCAGCAGTTTGGTACAGTCCTACGAGCAGTACTTC	CASSLVQSYEQYF
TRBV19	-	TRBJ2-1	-	TGTGCCAGTAGTGATCCGGTCCGACAGGACAATGAGCAGTTCTTC	CASSDPVRQDNEQFF
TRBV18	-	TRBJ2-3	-	TGTGCCAGCTCACCATTGGGTGGGACAGATACGCAGTATTTT	CASSPLGGTDTQYF
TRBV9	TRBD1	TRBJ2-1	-	TGTGCCAGCAGTATAAACCCGGACAGGGGGCTCGATGAGCAGTTCTTC	CASSINPDRGLDEQFF
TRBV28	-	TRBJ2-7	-	TGTGCCAGCAGTCCCGGGACAACCACCTACGAGCAGTACTTC	CASSPGTTTYEQYF
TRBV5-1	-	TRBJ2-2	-	TGCGCCAGCAGCTTGGTGCCAGGCTCGAACACCGGGGAGCTGTTTTTT	CASSLVPGSNTGELFF
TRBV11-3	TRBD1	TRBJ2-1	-	TGTGCCAGCAGCCCAGGGACAGGGGGAGCTTTTGAGCAGTTCTTC	CASSPGTGGAFEQFF
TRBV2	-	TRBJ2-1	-	TGTGCCAGCAGTGACCCCGGGTCTACCCTATACAATGAGCAGTTCTTC	CASSDPGSTLYNEQFF
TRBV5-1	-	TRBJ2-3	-	TGCGCCAGCAGCCCGCCCGCAGATACGCAGTATTTT	CASSPPADTQYF
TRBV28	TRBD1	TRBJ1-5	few	TGTGCCAGCAGCGGGACAGGGAATCAGCCCCAGCATTTT	CASSGTGNQPQHF
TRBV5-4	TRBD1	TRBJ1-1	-	TGTGCCAGCAGTCGGGACAGGGAACTTTCCGAAGCTTTCTTT	CASSRDRELSEAFF
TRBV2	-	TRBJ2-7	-	TGTGCCAGCAGTGACCAGACTTACGAGCAGTACTTC	CASSDQTYEQYF
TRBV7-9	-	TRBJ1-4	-	TGTGCCAGCAGCTCGGACTTTAGCGAAAAACTGTTTTTT	CASSSDFSEKLFF
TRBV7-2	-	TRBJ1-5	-	TGTGCCAGCAGCTTAGGGCAGTATAGCAATCAGCCCCAGCATTTT	CASSLGQYSNQPQHF
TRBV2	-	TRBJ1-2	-	TGTGCCAGCAGTGCGGACAGAATCCCAGCCCTCGGCTACACCTTC	CASSADRIPALGYTF
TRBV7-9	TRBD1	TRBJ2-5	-	TGTGCCAGCAGCTTGGCGGGACAGGGCCAAGAGACCCAGTACTTC	CASSLAGQGQETQYF
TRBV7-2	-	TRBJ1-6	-	TGTGCCAGCAGCTTAGCCGGACCTAGCTCCTATAATTCACCCCTCCACTTT	CASSLAGPSSYNSPLHF
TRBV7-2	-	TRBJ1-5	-	TGTGCCAGCAGCGCTTCCGGCTCGTCTATGCCCCAGCATTTT	CASSASGSSMPQHF
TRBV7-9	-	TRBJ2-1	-	TGTGCCAGCAGCTCTCACAGGGATGAGCAGTTCTTC	CASSSHRDEQFF
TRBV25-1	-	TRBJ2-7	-	TGTGCCAGCAGTGAATGGGGACAAATCTACGAGCAGTACTTC	CASSEWGQIYEQYF
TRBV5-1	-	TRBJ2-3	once	TGCGCCAGCAGCTTGACCCCATCCTATCGACGGGAGAGAACTTCTAGCACAGATACGCAGTATTTT	CASSLTPSYRRERTSSTDTQYF
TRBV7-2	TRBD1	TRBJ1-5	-	TGTGCCAGCAGCGCCCGGGACAGGGGGCCCCAGCCCCAGCATTTT	CASSARDRGPQPQHF
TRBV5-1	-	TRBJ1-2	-	TGCGCCAGCAGCTTTTCGACGAACTATGGCTACACCTTC	CASSFSTNYGYTF
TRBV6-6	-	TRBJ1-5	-	TGTGCCAGCAGTACATCGCCTCCCGAGCGCCAGCATTTT	CASSTSPPERQHF
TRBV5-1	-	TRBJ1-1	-	TGCGCCAGCAGCTTGGATGGCAGGGCCACTGAAGCTTTCTTT	CASSLDGRATEAFF
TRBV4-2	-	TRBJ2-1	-	TGTGCCAGCAGCCCGGGACTCTTCCGCAATGAGCAGTTCTTC	CASSPGLFRNEQFF
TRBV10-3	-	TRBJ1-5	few	TGTGGAACAGGTGGGGGGGTTAATCAGCCCCAGCATTTT	CGTGGGVNQPQHF
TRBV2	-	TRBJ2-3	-	TGTGCCAGCAGTCTTTTGCCTGCTGCTAGCACAGATACGCAGTATTTT	CASSLLPAASTDTQYF
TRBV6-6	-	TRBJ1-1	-	TGTGCCAGCAGTTTTGGGGGGAACACTGAAGCTTTCTTT	CASSFGGNTEAFF
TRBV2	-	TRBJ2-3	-	TGTGCCAGCCTGTTTGTAGCAGGGTTGAGCACAGATACGCAGTATTTT	CASLFVAGLSTDTQYF